This T cell receptor (beta chain) was found in a study of T-cell reconstitution after alpha-beta-depleted transplantation in children. Trimming stripped 7 bases from V and 6 bases from J, with 16 bases between. The CDR3 is 13 residues long. The V gene's germline CDR1 is SQVTM and CDR2 ANQGSEA. Study findings and constraints: The main origin of T-cell counts and diversity one year after transplant was newly produced T cells. Reportedly, alpha-beta T cells present about two months post-transplant originated from several hundred expanded clones of graft origin.

Remarks on this clonotype: Its antigen is not known.

Unique molecular identifiers were built into the TCRbeta library. TCRdb re-derived calls from the PCR reads in MiXCR, one entry per CDR3 protein. The sample yields around 960,000 distinct CDR3 sequences, around 30% seen once. The TCR comes from a boy under two years old who had a stem cell transplant for SCID, so the T cells may come from the graft donor. This chain uses TRBV29-1 with TRBJ2-1, with a possible D match to TRBD2 (6 bases). The input for sequencing was PBMCs, mostly from graft donor cells, taken 360 days after TCRalphabeta/CD19-depleted stem cell transplant. DNA for the CDR3: TGCAGCGGGGGACTTGACAGAGTCAATGAGCAGTTCTTC. Its protein is CSGGLDRVNEQFF.